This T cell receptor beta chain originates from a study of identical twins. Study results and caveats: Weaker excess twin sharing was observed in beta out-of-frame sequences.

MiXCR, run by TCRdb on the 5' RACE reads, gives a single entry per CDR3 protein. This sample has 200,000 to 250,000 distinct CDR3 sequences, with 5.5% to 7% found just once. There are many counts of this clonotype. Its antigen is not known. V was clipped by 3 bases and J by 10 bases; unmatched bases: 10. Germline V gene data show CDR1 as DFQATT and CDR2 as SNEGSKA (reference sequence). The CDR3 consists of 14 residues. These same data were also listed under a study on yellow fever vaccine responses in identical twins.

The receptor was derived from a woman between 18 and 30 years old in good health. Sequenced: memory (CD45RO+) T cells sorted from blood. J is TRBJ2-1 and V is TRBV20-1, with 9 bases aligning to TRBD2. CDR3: CSASSLAGSKEQFF. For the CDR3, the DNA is TGCAGTGCTAGTTCCCTAGCGGGAAGCAAAGAGCAGTTCTTC.